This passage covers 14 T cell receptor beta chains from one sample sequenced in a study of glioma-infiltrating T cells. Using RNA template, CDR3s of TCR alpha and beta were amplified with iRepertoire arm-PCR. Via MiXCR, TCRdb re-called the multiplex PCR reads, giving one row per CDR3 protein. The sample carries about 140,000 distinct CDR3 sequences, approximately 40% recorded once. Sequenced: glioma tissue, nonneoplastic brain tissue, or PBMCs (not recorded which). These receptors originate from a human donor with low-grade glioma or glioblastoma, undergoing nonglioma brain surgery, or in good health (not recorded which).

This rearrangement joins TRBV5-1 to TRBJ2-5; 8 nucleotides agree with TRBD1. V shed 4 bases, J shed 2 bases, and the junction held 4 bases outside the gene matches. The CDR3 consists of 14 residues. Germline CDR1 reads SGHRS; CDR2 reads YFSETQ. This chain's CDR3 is CASSPDREQETQYF. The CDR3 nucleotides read TGCGCCAGCAGCCCGGACAGGGAGCAAGAGACCCAGTACTTC.

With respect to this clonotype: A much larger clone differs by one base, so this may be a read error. The CDR3 DNA sequence: TGTGTCAGCAGCGGAGTGGGCCAGGGCTCACCCCTCCACTTT. This sequence encodes CVSSGVGQGSPLHF. The chain joins TRBV5-4 to TRBJ1-6; TRBD1 might be the D (5 bases). CDR1 SGHNT and CDR2 YYREEE come from the germline V gene (reference sequence). The CDR3 is 14 amino acids.

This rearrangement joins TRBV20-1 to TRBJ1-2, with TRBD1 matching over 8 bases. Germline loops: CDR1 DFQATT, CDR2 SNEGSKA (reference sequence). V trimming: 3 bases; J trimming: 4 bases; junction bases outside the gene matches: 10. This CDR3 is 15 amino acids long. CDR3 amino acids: CSASDAGGESYGYTF. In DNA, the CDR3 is TGCAGTGCTAGCGACGCAGGGGGCGAATCCTATGGCTACACCTTC.

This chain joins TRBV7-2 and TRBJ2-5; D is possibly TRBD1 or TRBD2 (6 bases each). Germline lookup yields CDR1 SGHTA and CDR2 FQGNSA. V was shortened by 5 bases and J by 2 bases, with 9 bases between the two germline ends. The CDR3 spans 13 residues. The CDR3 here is CASSRGAQETQYF. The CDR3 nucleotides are TGTGCCAGCAGCAGGGGGGCGCAAGAGACCCAGTACTTC. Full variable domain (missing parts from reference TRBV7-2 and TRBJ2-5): GAGVSQSPSNKVTEKGKDVELRCDPISGHTALYWYRQSLGQGLEFLIYFQGNSAPDKSGLPSDRFSAERTGGSVSTLTIQRTQQEDSAVYLCASSRGAQETQYFGPGTRLLVL.

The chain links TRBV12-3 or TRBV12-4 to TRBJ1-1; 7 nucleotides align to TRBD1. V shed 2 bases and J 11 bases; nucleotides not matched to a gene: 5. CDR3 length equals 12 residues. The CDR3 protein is CASSLTGAGAFF. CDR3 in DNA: TGTGCCAGCAGTTTAACAGGGGCCGGGGCTTTCTTT.

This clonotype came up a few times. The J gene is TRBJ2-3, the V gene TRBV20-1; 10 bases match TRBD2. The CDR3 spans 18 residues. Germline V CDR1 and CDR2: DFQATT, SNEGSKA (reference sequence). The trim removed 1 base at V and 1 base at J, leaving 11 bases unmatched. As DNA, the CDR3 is TGCAGTGCTAGAGGTGGGACTAGCGCCAAGGGTGGCACAGATACGCAGTATTTT. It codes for CSARGGTSAKGGTDTQYF.

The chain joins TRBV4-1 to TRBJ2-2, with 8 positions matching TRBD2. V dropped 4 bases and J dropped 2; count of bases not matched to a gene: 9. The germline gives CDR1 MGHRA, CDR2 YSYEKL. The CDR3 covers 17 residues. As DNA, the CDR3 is TGCGCCAGCAGCCCTAGTAACGGGGGGGCAAACACCGGGGAGCTGTTTTTT. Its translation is CASSPSNGGANTGELFF.

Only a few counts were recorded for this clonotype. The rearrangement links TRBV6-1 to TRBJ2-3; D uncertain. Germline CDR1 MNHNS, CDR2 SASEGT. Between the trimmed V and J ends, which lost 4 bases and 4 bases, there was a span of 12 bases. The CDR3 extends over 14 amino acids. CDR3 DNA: TGTGCCAGCAGTGCCCGACCGAACTCAGATACGCAGTATTTT. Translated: CASSARPNSDTQYF.

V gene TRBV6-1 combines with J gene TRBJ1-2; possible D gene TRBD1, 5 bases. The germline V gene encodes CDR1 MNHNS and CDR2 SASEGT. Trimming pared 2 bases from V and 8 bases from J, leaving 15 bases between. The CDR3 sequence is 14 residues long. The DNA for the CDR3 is TGTGCCAGCAGTGAACGGACAAGGGGTAGCGGCTACACCTTC. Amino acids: CASSERTRGSGYTF.

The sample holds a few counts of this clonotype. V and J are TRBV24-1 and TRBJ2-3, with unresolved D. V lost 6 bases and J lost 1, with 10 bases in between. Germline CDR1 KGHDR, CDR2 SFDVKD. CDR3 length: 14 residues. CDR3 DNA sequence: TGTGCCACCAGTCTGAGCGCCGGCACAGATACGCAGTATTTT. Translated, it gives CATSLSAGTDTQYF.

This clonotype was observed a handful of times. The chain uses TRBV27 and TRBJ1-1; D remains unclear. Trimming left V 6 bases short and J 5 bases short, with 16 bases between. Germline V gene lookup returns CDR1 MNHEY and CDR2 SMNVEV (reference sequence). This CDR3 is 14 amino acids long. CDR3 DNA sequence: TGTGCCAGCAGGCGCATCCGAGGAGGGACTGAAGCTTTCTTT. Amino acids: CASRRIRGGTEAFF.

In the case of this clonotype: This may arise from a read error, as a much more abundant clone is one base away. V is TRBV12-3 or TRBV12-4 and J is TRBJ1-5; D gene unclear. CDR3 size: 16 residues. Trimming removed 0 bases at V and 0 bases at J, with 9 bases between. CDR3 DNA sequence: TGTGCCAGCAGTTTAGCCCGCATACATAGCAATCAGCCCCAGCATTTT. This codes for CASSLARIHSNQPQHF.

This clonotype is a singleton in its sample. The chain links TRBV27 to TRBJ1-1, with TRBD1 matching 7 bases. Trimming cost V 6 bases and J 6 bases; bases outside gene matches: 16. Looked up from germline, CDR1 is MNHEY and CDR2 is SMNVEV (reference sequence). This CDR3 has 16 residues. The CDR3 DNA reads TGTGCCAGCAGGCCAAATATCGGACAGGACTCTGCTGAAGCTTTCTTT. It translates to CASRPNIGQDSAEAFF.

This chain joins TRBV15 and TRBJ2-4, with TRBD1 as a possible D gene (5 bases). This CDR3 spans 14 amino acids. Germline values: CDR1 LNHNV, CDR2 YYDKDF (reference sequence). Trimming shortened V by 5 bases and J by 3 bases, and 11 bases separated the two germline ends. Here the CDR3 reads CATSEVTVKNIQYF. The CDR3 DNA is TGTGCCACCAGCGAAGTGACAGTCAAAAACATTCAGTACTTC.